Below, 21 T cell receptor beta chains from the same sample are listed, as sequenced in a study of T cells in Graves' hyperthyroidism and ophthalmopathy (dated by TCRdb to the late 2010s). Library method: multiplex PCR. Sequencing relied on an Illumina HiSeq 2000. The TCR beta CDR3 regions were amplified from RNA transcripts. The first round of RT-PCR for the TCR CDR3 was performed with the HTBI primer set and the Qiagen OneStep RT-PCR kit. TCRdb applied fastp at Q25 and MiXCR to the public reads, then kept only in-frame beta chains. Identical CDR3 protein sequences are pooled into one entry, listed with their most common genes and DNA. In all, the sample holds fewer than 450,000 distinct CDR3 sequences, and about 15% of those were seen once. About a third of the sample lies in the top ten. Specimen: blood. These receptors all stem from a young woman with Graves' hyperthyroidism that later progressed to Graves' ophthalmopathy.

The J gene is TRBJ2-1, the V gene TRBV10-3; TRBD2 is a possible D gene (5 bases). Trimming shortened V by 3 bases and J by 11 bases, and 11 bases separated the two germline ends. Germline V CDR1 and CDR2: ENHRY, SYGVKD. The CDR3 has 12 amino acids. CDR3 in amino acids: CAISEPTGKQFF. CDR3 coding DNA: TGTGCCATCAGTGAACCGACGGGGAAGCAGTTCTTC.

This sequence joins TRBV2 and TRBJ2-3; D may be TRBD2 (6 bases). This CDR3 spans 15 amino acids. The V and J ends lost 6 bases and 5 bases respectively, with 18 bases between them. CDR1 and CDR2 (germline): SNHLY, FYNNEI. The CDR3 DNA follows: TGTGCCAGCAGGGCCTTGGAGGGGTCTGAAGATACGCAGTATTTT. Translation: CASRALEGSEDTQYF.

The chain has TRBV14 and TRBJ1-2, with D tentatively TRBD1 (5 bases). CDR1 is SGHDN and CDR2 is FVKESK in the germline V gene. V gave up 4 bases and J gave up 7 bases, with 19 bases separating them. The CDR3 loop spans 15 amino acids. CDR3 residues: CASSPPPGRAGGYTF. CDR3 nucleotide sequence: TGTGCCAGCAGCCCCCCCCCAGGGCGAGCGGGTGGCTACACCTTC.

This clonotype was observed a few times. DNA for the CDR3: TGTGCCAGCCGGACAGGAGTGGACTATTATAGCAATCAGCCCCAGCATTTT. As protein: CASRTGVDYYSNQPQHF. The chain employs TRBV6-1 and TRBJ1-5; TRBD1 matches 7 bases. Germline CDR1 reads MNHNS; CDR2 reads SASEGT. The CDR3 covers 17 residues. Trimming cost V 8 bases and J 0 bases; bases outside gene matches: 13.

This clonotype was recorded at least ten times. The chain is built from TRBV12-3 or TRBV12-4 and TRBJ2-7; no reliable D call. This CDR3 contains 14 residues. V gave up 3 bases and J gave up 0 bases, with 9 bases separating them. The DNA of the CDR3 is TGTGCCAGCAGTTTGGCCCCGGACTCCTACGAGCAGTACTTC. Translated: CASSLAPDSYEQYF.

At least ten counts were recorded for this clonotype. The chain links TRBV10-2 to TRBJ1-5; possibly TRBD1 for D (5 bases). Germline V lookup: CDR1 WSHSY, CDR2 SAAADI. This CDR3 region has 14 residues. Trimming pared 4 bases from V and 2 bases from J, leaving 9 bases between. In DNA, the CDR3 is TGCGCCAGCAGTGCGGACAAAGGCAATCAGCCCCAGCATTTT. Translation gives CASSADKGNQPQHF.

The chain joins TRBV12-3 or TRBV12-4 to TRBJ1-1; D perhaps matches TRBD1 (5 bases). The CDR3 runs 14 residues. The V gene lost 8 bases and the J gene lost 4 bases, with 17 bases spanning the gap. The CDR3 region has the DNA TGTGCCAGCGCCAATAGCGGGGGGGGCACTGAAGCTTTCTTT. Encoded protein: CASANSGGGTEAFF.

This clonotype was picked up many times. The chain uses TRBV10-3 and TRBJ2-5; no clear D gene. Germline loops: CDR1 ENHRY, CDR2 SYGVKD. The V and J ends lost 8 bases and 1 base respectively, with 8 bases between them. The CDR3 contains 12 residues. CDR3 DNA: TGTGCCATCGCAGGCTTCCAAGAGACCCAGTACTTC. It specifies CAIAGFQETQYF.

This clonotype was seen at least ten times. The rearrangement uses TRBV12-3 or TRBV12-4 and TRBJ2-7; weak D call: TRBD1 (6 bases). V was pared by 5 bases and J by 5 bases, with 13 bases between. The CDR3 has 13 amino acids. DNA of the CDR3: TGTGCCAGCAGTAGACAGGTGTCCGACGAGCAGTACTTC. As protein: CASSRQVSDEQYF.

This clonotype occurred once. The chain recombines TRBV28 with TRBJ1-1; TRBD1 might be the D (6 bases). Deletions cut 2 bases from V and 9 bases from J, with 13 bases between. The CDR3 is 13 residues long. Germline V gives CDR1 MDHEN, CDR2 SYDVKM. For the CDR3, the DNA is TGTGCCAGCAGTTTAAACGGGGGCGCAAAAGCTTTCTTT. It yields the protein CASSLNGGAKAFF.

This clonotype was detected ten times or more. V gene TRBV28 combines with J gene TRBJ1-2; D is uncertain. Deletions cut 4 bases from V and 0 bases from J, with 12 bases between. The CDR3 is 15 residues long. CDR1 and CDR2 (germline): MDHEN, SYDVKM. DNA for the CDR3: TGTGCCAGCAGTTCCCAGACTGCATCTAACTATGGCTACACCTTC. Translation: CASSSQTASNYGYTF.

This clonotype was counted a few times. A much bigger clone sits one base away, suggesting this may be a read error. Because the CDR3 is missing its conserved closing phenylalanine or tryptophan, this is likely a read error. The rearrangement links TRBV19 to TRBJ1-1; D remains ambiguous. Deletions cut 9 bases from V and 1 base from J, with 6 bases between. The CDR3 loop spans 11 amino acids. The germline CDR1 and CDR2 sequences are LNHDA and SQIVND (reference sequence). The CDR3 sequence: CARGKNTEAFL. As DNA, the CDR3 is TGTGCCAGGGGTAAGAACACTGAAGCTTTCCTT.

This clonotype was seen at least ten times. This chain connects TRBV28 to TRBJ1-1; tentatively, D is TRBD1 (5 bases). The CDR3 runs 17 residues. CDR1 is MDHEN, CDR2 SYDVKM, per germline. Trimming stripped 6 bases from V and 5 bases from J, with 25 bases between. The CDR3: CASRQRTWTGKGTEAFF. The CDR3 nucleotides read TGTGCCAGCAGGCAGAGAACCTGGACGGGGAAGGGGACTGAAGCTTTCTTT.

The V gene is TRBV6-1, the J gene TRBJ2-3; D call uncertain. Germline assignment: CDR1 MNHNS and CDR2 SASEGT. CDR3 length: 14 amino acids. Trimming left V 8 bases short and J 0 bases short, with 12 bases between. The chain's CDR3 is CASGRTGSTDTQYF. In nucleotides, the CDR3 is TGTGCCAGCGGAAGAACTGGGAGCACAGATACGCAGTATTTT.

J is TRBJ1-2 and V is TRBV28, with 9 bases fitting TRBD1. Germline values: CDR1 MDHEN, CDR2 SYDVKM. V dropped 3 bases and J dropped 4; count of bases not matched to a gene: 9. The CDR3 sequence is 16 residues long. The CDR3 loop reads CASSFRDREVPYGYTF. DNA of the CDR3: TGTGCCAGCAGTTTCCGGGACAGGGAGGTCCCCTATGGCTACACCTTC.

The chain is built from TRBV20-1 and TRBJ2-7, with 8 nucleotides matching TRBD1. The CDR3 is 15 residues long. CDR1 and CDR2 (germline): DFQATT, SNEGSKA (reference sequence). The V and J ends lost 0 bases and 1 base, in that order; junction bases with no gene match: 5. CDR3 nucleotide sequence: TGCAGTGCTAGAGATCTCCGGGACAGGTCCTACGAGCAGTACTTC. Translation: CSARDLRDRSYEQYF.

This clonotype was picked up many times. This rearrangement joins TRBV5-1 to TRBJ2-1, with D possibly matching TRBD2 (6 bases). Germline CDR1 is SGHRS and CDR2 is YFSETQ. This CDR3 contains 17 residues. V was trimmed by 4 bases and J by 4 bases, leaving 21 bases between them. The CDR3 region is CASSPGTPSLTYNEQFF. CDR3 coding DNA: TGCGCCAGCAGCCCAGGGACTCCGTCGCTCACGTACAATGAGCAGTTCTTC.

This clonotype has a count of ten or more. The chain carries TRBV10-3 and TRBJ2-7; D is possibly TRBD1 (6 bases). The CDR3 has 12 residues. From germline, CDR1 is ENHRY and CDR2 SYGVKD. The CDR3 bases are TGTGCTACCCGACAGGACTCCTACGAGCAGTACTTC. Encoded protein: CATRQDSYEQYF.

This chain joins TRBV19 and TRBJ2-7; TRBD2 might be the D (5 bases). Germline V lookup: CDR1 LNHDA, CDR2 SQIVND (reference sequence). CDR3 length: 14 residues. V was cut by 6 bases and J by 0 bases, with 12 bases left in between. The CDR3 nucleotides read TGTGCCAGTAGCCCGACTAAAGACTCCTACGAGCAGTACTTC. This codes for CASSPTKDSYEQYF.

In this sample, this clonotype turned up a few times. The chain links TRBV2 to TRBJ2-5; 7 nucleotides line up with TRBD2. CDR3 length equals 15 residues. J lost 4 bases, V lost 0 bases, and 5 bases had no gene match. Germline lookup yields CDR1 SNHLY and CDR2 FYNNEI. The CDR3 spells CASSEAPTSRETQYF. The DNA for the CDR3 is TGTGCCAGCAGTGAAGCTCCGACTAGCAGAGAGACCCAGTACTTC.

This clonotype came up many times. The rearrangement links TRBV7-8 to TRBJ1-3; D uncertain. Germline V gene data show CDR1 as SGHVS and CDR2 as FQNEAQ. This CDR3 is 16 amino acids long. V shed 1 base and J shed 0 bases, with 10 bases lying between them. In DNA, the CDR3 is TGTGCCAGCAGCTTAGTCGGCTTCAACTCTGGAAACACCATATATTTT. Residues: CASSLVGFNSGNTIYF.